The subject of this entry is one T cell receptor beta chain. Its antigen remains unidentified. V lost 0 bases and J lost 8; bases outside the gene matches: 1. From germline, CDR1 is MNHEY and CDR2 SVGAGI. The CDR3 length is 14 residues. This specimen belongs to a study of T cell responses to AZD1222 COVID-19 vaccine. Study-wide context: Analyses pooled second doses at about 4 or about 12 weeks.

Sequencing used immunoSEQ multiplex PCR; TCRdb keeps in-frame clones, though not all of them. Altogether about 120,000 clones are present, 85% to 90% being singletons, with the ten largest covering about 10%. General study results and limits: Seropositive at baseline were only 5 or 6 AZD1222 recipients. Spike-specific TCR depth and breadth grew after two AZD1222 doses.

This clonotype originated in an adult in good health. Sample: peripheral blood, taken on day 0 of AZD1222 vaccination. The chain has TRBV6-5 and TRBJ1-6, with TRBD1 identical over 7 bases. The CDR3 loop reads CASSYSGTDSPLHF. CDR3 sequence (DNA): TGTGCCAGCAGTTACTCAGGGACAGATTCACCCCTCCACTTT.